This passage covers 23 T cell receptor beta chains from one sample sequenced in a study of T cell repertoires in cytomegalovirus infection. TCRdb re-called the reads with MiXCR, one entry per CDR3 protein. This sample has fewer than 550,000 distinct CDR3 sequences, with approximately 15% found just once. Source material: CD8+ T cells from PBMCs. The receptor source for this set is a human donor in good health (CMV status not recorded). Some clones in this sample may be carry-over from other donors' samples.

This clonotype was observed a few times. The J gene is TRBJ1-1, the V gene TRBV24-1; D is undetermined. The V end lost 10 bases, the J end lost 3 bases, and 26 bases lay between the germline ends. Germline V gene data show CDR1 as KGHDR and CDR2 as SFDVKD. This CDR3 contains 17 residues. The CDR3 sequence is CATRAGYALSWDTEAFF. The CDR3 nucleotides read TGTGCCACTCGGGCGGGGTATGCGTTGTCGTGGGACACTGAAGCTTTCTTT.

This clonotype appeared many times. The gene calls are TRBV11-2 and TRBJ2-1, with 10 positions matching TRBD1. Unmatched junction bases numbered 11, after V lost 4 bases and J lost 8 bases. This CDR3 contains 16 residues. CDR1 and CDR2 from the germline V gene are SGHAT and FQNNGV. DNA for the CDR3: TGTGCCAGCAGCTACAGAGGTAGACAGGGGGCCGATGAGCAGTTCTTC. Translation gives CASSYRGRQGADEQFF.

Only a few counts were recorded for this clonotype. This chain uses TRBV18 with TRBJ2-5, with TRBD1 as a possible D gene (6 bases). This CDR3 region has 15 residues. Per germline, CDR1 KGHSH and CDR2 LQKENI. V was clipped by 3 bases and J by 5 bases, with 16 bases between them. The DNA for the CDR3 is TGTGCCAGCTCACCGGCGGACAGCCTGAGGGAGACCCAGTACTTC. Residues: CASSPADSLRETQYF.

This clonotype was seen repeatedly, ten times or more. This chain connects TRBV29-1 to TRBJ1-6; the D gene is possibly TRBD1 (6 bases). This CDR3 comprises 16 residues. Deletions cut 7 bases from V and 4 bases from J, with 20 bases between. In germline, CDR1 is SQVTM, CDR2 ANQGSEA. The CDR3 DNA reads TGCAGCGCTCCTTCCATGGACAGTCCTTATAATTCACCCCTCCACTTT. Amino acid sequence: CSAPSMDSPYNSPLHF.

This clonotype was detected many times. CDR3 sequence: CASSLVNGVSYEQYF. CDR3 bases: TGTGCCAGCAGCTTAGTGAACGGGGTAAGCTACGAGCAGTACTTC. The rearrangement joins TRBV11-2 to TRBJ2-7; a weak D match, TRBD2 (5 bases). The V and J ends lost 1 base and 3 bases respectively, with 13 bases between them. Germline CDR1 SGHAT, CDR2 FQNNGV. The CDR3 extends over 15 amino acids.

This clonotype was seen a few times. This chain connects TRBV6-4 to TRBJ1-1; TRBD1 is a possible D gene (6 bases). Germline CDR1 is MRHNA and CDR2 is SNTAGT. The CDR3 contains 13 residues. V lost 10 bases and J 4 bases, leaving 16 bases between the germline ends. CDR3 sequence: CAILKGGGTEAFF. In DNA, the CDR3 is TGTGCCATACTTAAGGGGGGGGGCACTGAAGCTTTCTTT.

This clonotype was seen a few times. The CDR3 sequence is CASSLTGRLNTGELFF. The CDR3 region has the DNA TGTGCCAGTAGTCTTACGGGGCGGTTGAACACCGGGGAGCTGTTTTTT. The gene calls are TRBV19 and TRBJ2-2, with D perhaps being TRBD1 or TRBD2 (5 bases each). The CDR3 is made up of 16 amino acids. The germline V gene encodes CDR1 LNHDA and CDR2 SQIVND (reference sequence). V was cut by 5 bases and J by 1 base, with 14 bases left in between.

This chain links TRBV9 with TRBJ2-7; the D gene could be TRBD1 or TRBD2 (6 bases each). The V end lost 0 bases, the J end lost 2 bases, and 12 bases lay between the germline ends. Per the germline V gene, CDR1 is SGDLS and CDR2 is YYNGEE. The CDR3 consists of 15 residues. CDR3 protein: CASSVEGGPAYEQYF. The CDR3 bases are TGTGCCAGCAGCGTAGAGGGGGGCCCTGCCTACGAGCAGTACTTC.

This clonotype was found many times. The V call is TRBV7-9, the J call TRBJ1-5; 8 bases are shared with TRBD1. Germline lookup yields CDR1 SEHNR and CDR2 FQNEAQ (reference sequence). V lost 5 bases and J lost 2; bases outside the gene matches: 5. CDR3 length equals 15 residues. The DNA of the CDR3 is TGTGCCAGCAGCCTTCAGGGGGCTGGCAATCAGCCCCAGCATTTT. Translating it yields CASSLQGAGNQPQHF. Full variable domain (outside the CDR3, taken from reference TRBV7-9 and TRBJ1-5): DTGVSQNPRHKITKRGQNVTFRCDPISEHNRLYWYRQTLGQGPEFLTYFQNEAQLEKSRLLSDRFSAERPKGSFSTLEIQRTEQGDSAMYLCASSLQGAGNQPQHFGDGTRLSIL.

This clonotype has at least ten counts. The chain links TRBV14 to TRBJ2-7; D ambiguous. There are 16 residues in the CDR3. Per germline, CDR1 SGHDN and CDR2 FVKESK. V shed 0 bases and J shed 3 bases, with 15 bases lying between them. The CDR3 DNA sequence: TGTGCCAGCAGCCAAGAGGGCCGCTCTCCGTTCTACGAGCAGTACTTC. Amino acids: CASSQEGRSPFYEQYF.

This clonotype was seen ten or more times. The chain uses TRBV7-9 and TRBJ2-1; D possibly matches TRBD1 or TRBD2 (5 bases each). The germline V and J ends were trimmed by 1 base and 2 bases, with 9 bases remaining between them. Germline CDR1 reads SEHNR; CDR2 reads FQNEAQ (reference sequence). The CDR3 has 15 amino acids. CDR3 bases: TGTGCCAGCAGCTTAGTGAGGGGTCCCTACAATGAGCAGTTCTTC. This encodes CASSLVRGPYNEQFF.

Concerning this clonotype itself: A single base separates this from a much larger clone, so it may be a read error. The chain links TRBV7-6 to TRBJ2-1; possible D gene TRBD2, 5 bases. The CDR3 is 14 amino acids. Per the germline V gene, CDR1 is SGHVS and CDR2 is FNYEAQ. V was trimmed by 0 bases and J by 12 bases, leaving 15 bases between them. As DNA, the CDR3 is TGTGCCAGCAGCTTAGCTTCTATCGGGGATGTGCAGTTCTTC. Translated: CASSLASIGDVQFF.

There are many counts of this clonotype. V is TRBV5-5 and J is TRBJ2-1; perhaps TRBD2 as D (6 bases). Germline V lookup: CDR1 SGHKS, CDR2 YYEKEE (reference sequence). The CDR3 runs to 13 residues. The V gene lost 6 bases and the J gene lost 10 bases, with 17 bases spanning the gap. The CDR3 coding sequence is TGTGCCAGCATCGGCGGGATCTTAAGAGAGCAGTTCTTC. It yields the protein CASIGGILREQFF.

This clonotype has a count of ten or more. V usage is TRBV7-2 and J usage is TRBJ2-1; 8 nucleotides line up with TRBD2. The length of the CDR3 is 15 residues. The J segment lost 7 bases and the V segment lost 4 bases, leaving 9 bases of the junction unmatched. Per the germline V gene, CDR1 is SGHTA and CDR2 is FQGNSA. Here the CDR3 reads CASSYSGAWGNEQFF. The CDR3 region has the DNA TGTGCCAGCAGCTATAGCGGGGCCTGGGGAAATGAGCAGTTCTTC.

This clonotype has at least ten counts. The chain combines TRBV7-8 with TRBJ1-4; 7 nucleotides align to TRBD1. This CDR3 spans 15 amino acids. The germline CDR1 and CDR2 sequences are SGHVS and FQNEAQ. J lost 6 bases, V lost 5 bases, and 9 bases had no gene match. This chain's CDR3 is CASSARTGVDEKLFF. CDR3 sequence (DNA): TGTGCCAGCAGCGCGCGGACAGGCGTCGATGAAAAACTGTTTTTT.

This clonotype was counted a few times. This rearrangement joins TRBV7-3 to TRBJ2-5; 8 positions match TRBD2. The CDR3 covers 14 residues. Per germline, CDR1 SGHTA and CDR2 FQGTGA. J was trimmed by 4 bases and V by 4 bases; bases with no gene match: 5. The CDR3 DNA reads as TGTGCCAGCAGCTCGGGAGGGCGGGGAGAGACCCAGTACTTC. Its translation: CASSSGGRGETQYF.

The J gene is TRBJ1-1, the V gene TRBV4-2; possibly TRBD1 for D (5 bases). The germline V and J ends were trimmed by 4 bases and 3 bases, with 12 bases remaining between them. The germline gives CDR1 LGHNA, CDR2 YNFKEQ. The CDR3 sequence is 14 residues long. The CDR3 sequence: CASSLVDKDTEAFF. The CDR3 nucleotides read TGTGCCAGCAGCCTAGTGGACAAAGACACTGAAGCTTTCTTT.

This clonotype has at least ten counts. The chain employs TRBV7-2 and TRBJ2-1; D uncertain. Trimming shortened V by 5 bases and J by 8 bases, and 10 bases separated the two germline ends. The germline gives CDR1 SGHTA, CDR2 FQGNSA. CDR3 length: 12 amino acids. CDR3 nucleotides: TGTGCCAGCAGCCCAGGTTGGGATGAGCAGTTCTTC. Amino acid sequence: CASSPGWDEQFF.

This clonotype occurred a few times. The chain carries TRBV5-1 and TRBJ2-3, with 10 bases identical to TRBD2. Germline CDR1 is SGHRS and CDR2 is YFSETQ. The CDR3 runs 15 residues. V was pared by 0 bases and J by 6 bases, with 4 bases of the junction left unmatched. The CDR3 loop is CASSLEPSGSDTQYF. DNA of the CDR3: TGCGCCAGCAGCTTGGAGCCTAGCGGGAGTGATACGCAGTATTTT.

This clonotype was counted ten times or more. V gene TRBV29-1 combines with J gene TRBJ2-7; TRBD1 matches 8 bases. The J segment lost 0 bases and the V segment lost 7 bases, leaving 5 bases of the junction unmatched. CDR1 and CDR2 (germline): SQVTM, ANQGSEA. The length of the CDR3 is 13 residues. The CDR3 DNA follows: TGCAGCGGTGGACAGGGAAGCTCCTACGAGCAGTACTTC. Translating it yields CSGGQGSSYEQYF.

The V and J genes are TRBV7-2 and TRBJ1-4; D is ambiguous. Germline CDR1 reads SGHTA; CDR2 reads FQGNSA. The CDR3 contains 15 residues. The V end lost 1 base, the J end lost 0 bases, and 6 bases lay between the germline ends. The CDR3 DNA follows: TGTGCCAGCAGCTTAGGGCCCACAACTAATGAAAAACTGTTTTTT. This sequence encodes CASSLGPTTNEKLFF.

This clonotype occurred a few times. The CDR3: CASSQTSSEEQFF. DNA for the CDR3: TGTGCCAGCAGTCAAACTAGTTCTGAGGAGCAGTTCTTC. The V and J genes are TRBV11-3 and TRBJ2-1, with TRBD2 as a possible D gene (5 bases). The V end was cut by 6 bases, the J end by 10 bases, with 16 bases between. The CDR3 sequence is 13 residues long. Germline lookup yields CDR1 SGHNT and CDR2 YENEEA. Supplemented by reference TRBV11-3 and TRBJ2-1, the full variable domain reads EAGVVQSPRYKIIEKKQPVAFWCNPISGHNTLYWYLQNLGQGPELLIRYENEEAVDDSQLPKDRFSAERLKGVDSTLKIQPAELGDSAVYLCASSQTSSEEQFFGPGTRLTVL.

This clonotype was counted between two and nine times. V usage is TRBV5-1 and J usage is TRBJ1-1; no clear D gene. Germline values: CDR1 SGHRS, CDR2 YFSETQ. Trimming removed 1 base from V and 6 bases from J, with 10 bases in between. This CDR3 comprises 13 residues. The CDR3 spells CASSLSSGAEAFF. As DNA, the CDR3 is TGCGCCAGCAGCTTGTCTTCCGGGGCTGAAGCTTTCTTT. Supplemented by reference TRBV5-1 and TRBJ1-1, the full variable domain reads KAGVTQTPRYLIKTRGQQVTLSCSPISGHRSVSWYQQTPGQGLQFLFEYFSETQRNKGNFPGRFSGRQFSNSRSEMNVSTLELGDSALYLCASSLSSGAEAFFGQGTRLTVV.